A selection of T cell receptor beta chains follows, all from one sample in a study of regulatory T cells in long-lasting Graves disease. TCRdb re-called the multiplex PCR reads through MiXCR, storing one row per CDR3 protein. This table holds 400,000 to 500,000 distinct CDR3 sequences, less than 25% found once. Sequenced here: peripheral blood mononuclear cells (PBMCs), sampled when the disease was refractory, from a patient treated with antithyroid drugs. These receptors came from a female donor with Graves disease. CDR3s include the opening cysteine and the closing phenylalanine or tryptophan. Fields, in order: J gene, clone size, V gene, D gene, CDR3 protein, CDR3 DNA. A D gene is named only where the DNA matches it firmly. Clone sizes are given selectively: once, few, many, or a class where the clone is expanded.

>TRBJ1-3|many|TRBV6-5|.
CASSSGRISGNTIYF
TGTGCCAGCAGTTCAGGACGTATCTCTGGAAACACCATATATTTT
>TRBJ1-1|.|TRBV30|.
CAWWYEGGASEAFF
TGTGCCTGGTGGTACGAGGGGGGGGCCTCTGAAGCTTTCTTT
>TRBJ2-2|.|TRBV24-1|.
CATSETRWTGELFF
TGTGCCACCAGTGAGACCCGCTGGACCGGGGAGCTGTTTTTT
>TRBJ2-7|many|TRBV20-1|.
CSARERGHYEQYF
TGCAGTGCTAGGGAGAGGGGACACTACGAGCAGTACTTC
>TRBJ2-3|.|TRBV20-1|TRBD2
CSASLAGSTDTQYF
TGCAGTGCTAGTCTAGCGGGTAGCACAGATACGCAGTATTTT
>TRBJ1-2|many|TRBV29-1|TRBD1
CSVETGVYGYTF
TGCAGCGTTGAGACAGGGGTCTATGGCTACACCTTC
>TRBJ2-3|.|TRBV13|.
CASSLVSDTQYF
TGTGCCAGCAGCTTAGTCTCAGATACGCAGTATTTT
>TRBJ1-1|.|TRBV5-1|TRBD1
CASSHQRTGRNTEAFF
TGCGCCAGCAGCCACCAGAGGACAGGGAGGAACACTGAAGCTTTCTTT
>TRBJ1-5|.|TRBV20-1|TRBD1
CSASTGAANSNQPQHF
TGCAGTGCCTCGACAGGGGCGGCAAATAGCAATCAGCCCCAGCATTTT
>TRBJ2-7|many|TRBV28|.
CASSRTAFGSYEQYF
TGTGCCAGCAGCAGGACTGCGTTTGGGTCCTACGAGCAGTACTTC
>TRBJ2-7|.|TRBV7-2|.
CASSLDRDINEQYF
TGTGCCAGCAGCCTGGACCGGGACATCAACGAGCAGTACTTC
>TRBJ1-6|.|TRBV19|TRBD1
CASSIASGTADNSPLHF
TGTGCCAGTAGTATAGCTTCCGGGACAGCAGATAATTCACCCCTCCACTTT
>TRBJ2-7|few|TRBV7-3|.
CASSLMGRDYEQYF
TGTGCCAGCAGCTTAATGGGACGGGACTACGAGCAGTACTTC
>TRBJ1-1|many|TRBV6-2/TRBV6-3|.
CASSYSHWEAFF
TGTGCCAGCAGTTACTCTCACTGGGAAGCTTTCTTT
>TRBJ2-5|many|TRBV6-2/TRBV6-3|.
CASSYSVTGAFQETQYF
TGTGCCAGCAGTTACTCCGTTACGGGAGCGTTCCAGGAGACCCAGTACTTC
>TRBJ2-7|.|TRBV4-3|TRBD2
CASSQVVLAVYEQYF
TGCGCCAGCAGCCAAGTAGTGCTAGCGGTATACGAGCAGTACTTC
>TRBJ2-5|.|TRBV11-2|.
CASSGVTTPGSQETQYF
TGTGCCAGCAGCGGCGTCACTACCCCGGGAAGCCAAGAGACCCAGTACTTC
>TRBJ2-5|.|TRBV11-2|.
CASSLDALVSGAETQYF
TGTGCCAGCAGCTTAGATGCACTAGTTTCGGGGGCAGAGACCCAGTACTTC
>TRBJ1-4|few|TRBV18|.
CASSQSGSEKLFF
TGTGCCAGCTCCCAGTCCGGGAGCGAAAAACTGTTTTTT
>TRBJ2-1|.|TRBV30|TRBD1
CAWSRAGTGGHNEQFF
TGTGCCTGGAGTCGCGCCGGGACAGGGGGTCACAATGAGCAGTTCTTC
>TRBJ2-7|few|TRBV19|TRBD2
CASRELARGLDEQYF
TGTGCCAGTAGGGAACTAGCGCGGGGCCTCGACGAGCAGTACTTC
>TRBJ2-5|.|TRBV12-3/TRBV12-4|.
CASSFWRGREETQYF
TGTGCCAGCAGTTTTTGGAGGGGGCGAGAGGAGACCCAGTACTTC
>TRBJ1-5|.|TRBV28|TRBD1
CASSAYRGRQHF
TGTGCCAGCAGTGCTTACAGGGGGAGGCAGCATTTT
>TRBJ2-1|.|TRBV10-3|.
CAISLGDTRSDEQFF
TGTGCCATCTCCCTGGGTGATACCCGTTCCGATGAGCAGTTCTTC
>TRBJ1-4|.|TRBV5-1|.
CASSLAGGHNEKLFF
TGCGCCAGCAGCTTGGCTGGGGGTCATAATGAAAAACTGTTTTTT
>TRBJ1-1|many|TRBV5-1|.
CASSLKVMRKSAVNTEAFF
TGCGCCAGCAGCTTAAAGGTAATGCGCAAGTCCGCCGTGAACACTGAAGCTTTCTTT
>TRBJ1-1|many|TRBV10-3|.
CAIRRQDHTEAFF
TGTGCCATCAGGAGACAGGACCACACTGAAGCTTTCTTT
>TRBJ2-3|few|TRBV7-9|.
CASSPLGGLTDTQYF
TGTGCCAGCAGCCCCTTGGGAGGCCTCACAGATACGCAGTATTTT
>TRBJ2-7|.|TRBV11-2|TRBD1
CASSLGGRGPHEQYF
TGTGCCAGCAGCTTAGGGGGAAGGGGGCCCCACGAGCAGTACTTC
>TRBJ2-5|many|TRBV27|.
CASSFEGGKTQYF
TGTGCCAGCAGTTTCGAGGGGGGAAAGACCCAGTACTTC
>TRBJ2-3|.|TRBV5-4|.
CASSNMQDTQYF
TGTGCCAGCAGCAACATGCAGGATACGCAGTATTTT
>TRBJ2-7|.|TRBV6-1|TRBD2
CASSGLAGGLSYEQYF
TGTGCCAGCAGCGGACTAGCGGGAGGGCTCTCCTACGAGCAGTACTTC
>TRBJ1-2|many|TRBV27|.
CASSLNWGADYGYTF
TGTGCCAGCAGTCTAAATTGGGGGGCCGACTATGGCTACACCTTC
>TRBJ2-7|once|TRBV10-3|TRBD2
CASKTSGDSYEQYF
TGTGCCTCAAAGACTAGCGGGGACTCCTACGAGCAGTACTTC
>TRBJ2-7|few|TRBV11-1|.
CASSLEGWSYEQYF
TGTGCCAGCAGCTTAGAGGGTTGGTCCTACGAGCAGTACTTC
>TRBJ2-1|.|TRBV9|TRBD2
CASSVASGRGNEQFF
TGTGCCAGCAGCGTAGCTAGCGGGAGGGGAAATGAGCAGTTCTTC
>TRBJ2-2|many|TRBV6-5|.
CASSYISRTPHRELFF
TGTGCCAGCAGTTACATCTCACGGACACCCCACCGGGAGCTGTTTTTT
>TRBJ1-2|.|TRBV11-2|.
CASSLAPLDYGYTF
TGTGCCAGCAGCTTAGCCCCCTTGGACTATGGCTACACCTTC
>TRBJ1-5|.|TRBV27|.
CVSSLQGSNQPQHF
TGTGTCAGCAGTTTACAGGGCAGCAATCAGCCCCAGCATTTT
>TRBJ2-5|.|TRBV29-1|TRBD1
CSVTGVGETQYF
TGCAGCGTGACAGGGGTGGGGGAGACCCAGTACTTC
>TRBJ1-5|.|TRBV19|.
CASSILGSAGNQPQHF
TGTGCCAGTAGTATACTCGGTTCGGCAGGGAATCAGCCCCAGCATTTT